This entry lists 20 T cell receptor beta chains sequenced from one sample in a study of T cells in women clearing cervical HPV infection. Only in-frame clones appear in the TCRdb table, and some are missing; sequencing was by immunoSEQ multiplex PCR. The repertoire shows tens of thousands of clones; the top ten hold 1.4%. The specimen sequenced was blood buffy coat. The receptors here all came from a woman between 18 and 69 years old with a cervical HPV16 infection that either progressed to CIN3+ or cleared (not recorded which).

For this clone: Read sequence stops 3 residues before the CDR3 end, and the germline J gene provides the missing end. V gene TRBV11-3 combines with J gene TRBJ2-1; 8 bases match TRBD2. The junction had 8 bases not matched to a gene; V was cut back by 4 bases and J by 9 bases. Germline V CDR1 and CDR2: SGHNT, YENEEA. The CDR3 loop spans 14 amino acids. This chain's CDR3 is CASSYRAGESEQFF. The sequenced part of the CDR3 DNA is TGTGCCAGCAGCTATCGAGCGGGAGAGAGTGAG. Full variable domain (outside the CDR3, taken from reference TRBV11-3 and TRBJ2-1): EAGVVQSPRYKIIEKKQPVAFWCNPISGHNTLYWYLQNLGQGPELLIRYENEEAVDDSQLPKDRFSAERLKGVDSTLKIQPAELGDSAVYLCASSYRAGESEQFFGPGTRLTVL.

Concerning this clone: Read data end 3 residues before the CDR3 end; the end is taken from the germline J gene. The rearrangement links TRBV30 to TRBJ2-1, with D tentatively TRBD2 (6 bases). V was pared by 0 bases and J by 8 bases, with 17 bases between. This CDR3 spans 15 amino acids. Per germline, CDR1 GTSNPN and CDR2 SVGIG (reference sequence). The CDR3 protein is CAWSVGSGRIDEQFF. CDR3 DNA, as far as it was read: TGTGCCTGGAGTGTTGGAAGCGGGCGTATCGATGAG.

In regard to this clone: Read data end 3 residues before the CDR3 end; the end is taken from the germline J gene. The chain has TRBV10-3 and TRBJ2-7; D not certain. CDR1 and CDR2 from the germline V gene are ENHRY and SYGVKD. V dropped 2 bases and J dropped 6 bases, with 5 bases sitting between them. The CDR3 has 11 residues. The CDR3 spells CAISEGREQYF. CDR3 DNA, as far as it was read: TGTGCCATCAGTGAGGGGCGCGAG.

In regard to this clone: The DNA ends 3 residues before the CDR3 does, and the rest of the CDR3 is filled in from the germline J gene. The chain links TRBV20-1 to TRBJ2-3; unclear D gene. The CDR3 is 10 residues long. Trimming removed 7 bases from V and 4 bases from J, with 6 bases in between. Germline loops: CDR1 DFQATT, CDR2 SNEGSKA (reference sequence). CDR3 DNA (partial): TGCAGTGTGTCCGCAGATACG. Protein sequence: CSVSADT. The whole CDR3 is CSVSADTQYF.

Points on this clone: The sequenced fragment ends 3 residues before the CDR3 boundary, so the rest is inferred from the germline J gene. The V call is TRBV19, the J call TRBJ2-5; D may be TRBD1 (5 bases). The germline V and J ends were trimmed by 1 base and 2 bases, with 11 bases remaining between them. The germline V gene encodes CDR1 LNHDA and CDR2 SQIVND (reference sequence). The CDR3 loop spans 15 amino acids. The covered CDR3 bases are TGTGCCAGTAGTATAGGAACAGGCCTACAAGAGACC. It yields the protein CASSIGTGLQET. The full CDR3 reads CASSIGTGLQETQYF.

For this clone: From the germline J gene comes the end of the CDR3, since the read stops 3 residues before it. This specimen includes other DNA sequences encoding the same CDR3. V is TRBV7-9 and J is TRBJ2-7; TRBD1 aligns across 7 bases. With 0 bases clipped from V and 3 bases from J, the junction kept 2 bases outside the gene matches. Per the germline V gene, CDR1 is SEHNR and CDR2 is FQNEAQ (reference sequence). The CDR3 loop spans 14 amino acids. The CDR3 region is CASSLAQGDYEQYF. CDR3 DNA, as far as it was read: TGTGCCAGCAGCTTAGCGCAGGGGGACTACGAG.

Regarding this clone: The read ends 3 residues before the CDR3 terminus; that terminus is restored from the germline J gene. The chain links TRBV29-1 to TRBJ1-1, with D perhaps matching TRBD1 (5 bases). V was clipped by 6 bases and J by 4 bases, with 12 bases between them. The germline CDR1 and CDR2 sequences are SQVTM and ANQGSEA. This CDR3 is built from 12 residues. CDR3 DNA (partial): TGCAGCGTATATGGGGCGACCACTGAA. Translating gives CSVYGATTE. The full CDR3 is CSVYGATTEAFF. Together with reference TRBV29-1 and TRBJ1-1, the CDR3 gives the full variable domain: SAVISQKPSRDICQRGTSLTIQCQVDSQVTMMFWYRQQPGQSLTLIATANQGSEATYESGFVIDKFPISRPNLTFSTLTVSNMSPEDSSIYLCSVYGATTEAFFGQGTRLTVV.

Of note for this clone: The missing CDR3 end, 3 residues past where the read stops, is filled in from the germline J gene. The chain recombines TRBV2 with TRBJ2-3; TRBD1 matches 7 bases. In germline, CDR1 is SNHLY, CDR2 FYNNEI. The CDR3 loop spans 15 amino acids. Trimming removed 2 bases from V and 0 bases from J; junction bases left unmatched: 2. The CDR3 is CASSERGQSTDTQYF. The CDR3 DNA, read in part, is TGTGCCAGCAGTGAAAGGGGACAGAGCACAGATACG. Combining the CDR3 with reference TRBV2 and TRBJ2-3 gives the whole variable domain EPEVTQTPSHQVTQMGQEVILRCVPISNHLYFYWYRQILGQKVEFLVSFYNNEISEKSEIFDDQFSVERPDGSNFTLKIRSTKLEDSAMYFCASSERGQSTDTQYFGPGTRLTVL.

With regard to this clone: The read terminates 3 residues before the CDR3 end, so the remaining end is supplied by the germline J gene. The chain has TRBV19 and TRBJ1-5; tentative D call: TRBD1 (6 bases). Germline V gene lookup returns CDR1 LNHDA and CDR2 SQIVND (reference sequence). V lost 2 bases and J lost 2, with 22 bases in between. CDR3 length equals 19 residues. CDR3 DNA (partial): TGTGCCAGTAGTATAACATTGTCCTCATCCACAGGGCGCAATCAGCCC. Translation gives CASSITLSSSTGRNQP. The full CDR3 protein reads CASSITLSSSTGRNQPQHF.

In regard to this clone: The read ends 3 residues before the CDR3 terminus; that terminus is restored from the germline J gene. The gene calls are TRBV20-1 and TRBJ2-7; 12 bases line up with TRBD2. The CDR3 consists of 15 residues. Germline CDR1 and CDR2: DFQATT and SNEGSKA (reference sequence). The V segment lost 6 bases and the J segment 2 bases; nucleotides outside the gene matches: 8. Partial CDR3 DNA: TGCAGTGCCCTCCGGACTAGCGGGATCCCCTACGAG. It is translated as CSALRTSGIPYE. The CDR3, in full, reads CSALRTSGIPYEQYF.

Notes on this clone: The CDR3 end falls 3 residues outside the read, so it is completed with the germline J gene. The J gene is TRBJ2-5, the V gene TRBV5-1; 10 bases agree with TRBD2. Germline V CDR1 and CDR2: SGHRS, YFSETQ. This CDR3 spans 16 amino acids. The V and J ends lost 3 bases and 1 base, in that order; junction bases with no gene match: 6. CDR3 DNA (partial): TGCGCCAGCAGCTCCAAAGCGGGGGGGATCCAAGAGACC. It is translated as CASSSKAGGIQET. The full CDR3 sequence reads CASSSKAGGIQETQYF.

About this clone: The CDR3 end is not reached by the read, which stops 3 residues before it; the germline J gene fills it in. Other DNA variants within this sample encode the same CDR3. The V gene is TRBV6-1, the J gene TRBJ2-1; TRBD2 agrees at 8 bases. The CDR3 loop spans 14 amino acids. Germline trimming cut 4 bases from V and 4 bases from J; bases unmatched to any gene: 3. Germline V gene data show CDR1 as MNHNS and CDR2 as SASEGT. The CDR3 here is CASSALADYNEQFF. Incomplete CDR3 DNA: TGTGCCAGCAGTGCACTAGCGGATTACAATGAG.

The part of the CDR3 DNA that was read is TGTGCCAGCAGTGACACTAACTATGGC. The encoded protein is CASSDTNYG. The complete CDR3 reads CASSDTNYGYTF. This rearrangement joins TRBV2 to TRBJ1-2, with no clear D. The CDR3 end falls 3 residues outside the read, so it is completed with the germline J gene. The germline gives CDR1 SNHLY, CDR2 FYNNEI. V lost 3 bases and J 0 bases, leaving 2 bases between the germline ends. The CDR3 spans 12 residues. The complete variable domain, with remaining parts taken from reference TRBV2 and TRBJ1-2, reads EPEVTQTPSHQVTQMGQEVILRCVPISNHLYFYWYRQILGQKVEFLVSFYNNEISEKSEIFDDQFSVERPDGSNFTLKIRSTKLEDSAMYFCASSDTNYGYTFGSGTRLTVV.

On this clone itself: Sequencing ends 3 residues short of the CDR3 end; the germline J gene provides the rest. The chain joins TRBV18 to TRBJ1-2; no clear D. Germline assignment: CDR1 KGHSH and CDR2 LQKENI. There are 15 residues in the CDR3. The sequenced part of the CDR3 DNA is TGTGCCAGCTCCCAAGGACTAGCGGAGGTCTACGAC. It codes for CASSQGLAEVYD. The complete CDR3 sequence is CASSQGLAEVYDYTF.

A remark on this clone: The CDR3 is cut off 3 residues early in the read; its end comes from the germline J gene. Within the sample, other DNA sequences also encode this same CDR3. The chain couples TRBV7-9 to TRBJ2-7; tentative D call: TRBD1 (6 bases). This CDR3 contains 14 residues. Germline V lookup: CDR1 SEHNR, CDR2 FQNEAQ (reference sequence). The V end was cut by 0 bases, the J end by 3 bases, with 9 bases between. The CDR3 DNA, read in part, is TGTGCCAGCAGCTTAGCACAGGGTGACTACGAG. Residues: CASSLAQGDYE. The CDR3 in its entirety is CASSLAQGDYEQYF.

As regards this clone: The read falls 3 residues short of the CDR3 end, and the missing part is taken from the germline J gene. The chain links TRBV2 to TRBJ1-1; tentative D call: TRBD1 (5 bases). The CDR3 extends over 16 amino acids. Looked up from germline, CDR1 is SNHLY and CDR2 is FYNNEI. V lost 6 bases to trimming and J lost 4 bases, with 21 bases between them. The CDR3 here is CASRGGAQILFTEAFF. CDR3 DNA (partial): TGTGCCAGCAGGGGAGGGGCCCAGATACTTTTCACTGAA.

About this clone: The read gets to within 3 residues of the CDR3 end, and the germline J gene fills in the rest. The chain joins TRBV7-9 to TRBJ2-5; either TRBD1 or TRBD2 may fit D (6 bases each). Per germline, CDR1 SEHNR and CDR2 FQNEAQ (reference sequence). This CDR3 region has 13 residues. Deletions cut 5 bases from V and 5 bases from J, with 12 bases between. CDR3 sequence: CASSSRGGETQYF. Partial CDR3 DNA: TGTGCCAGCAGCAGCAGGGGAGGCGAGACC. Full variable domain (outside the CDR3, taken from reference TRBV7-9 and TRBJ2-5): DTGVSQNPRHKITKRGQNVTFRCDPISEHNRLYWYRQTLGQGPEFLTYFQNEAQLEKSRLLSDRFSAERPKGSFSTLEIQRTEQGDSAMYLCASSSRGGETQYFGPGTRLLVL.

Worth noting for this clone: The read ends 3 residues shy of where the CDR3 ends; the end is completed using the germline J gene. The chain uses TRBV5-8 and TRBJ2-3, with 12 positions matching TRBD2. J lost 4 bases, V lost 4 bases, and 1 base had no gene match. From germline, CDR1 is SGHTS and CDR2 YDEGEE. This CDR3 is 14 amino acids long. The CDR3 is CASSLAGGADTQYF. CDR3 bases read: TGTGCCAGCAGCCTAGCGGGAGGGGCAGATACG. The full variable domain, completed using reference TRBV5-8 and TRBJ2-3, is EAGVTQSPTHLIKTRGQQATLRCSPISGHTSVYWYQQALGLGLQFLLWYDEGEERNRGNFPPRFSGRQFPNYSSELNVNALELEDSALYLCASSLAGGADTQYFGPGTRLTVL.

A remark on this clone: The DNA ends 3 residues before the CDR3 does, and the rest of the CDR3 is filled in from the germline J gene. This chain links TRBV29-1 with TRBJ1-1; D not certain. Trimming removed 4 bases at V and 1 base at J, with 7 bases between. CDR3 length: 12 amino acids. Germline CDR1 and CDR2: SQVTM and ANQGSEA. The sequenced part of the CDR3 DNA is TGCAGCGTTGTCCCAGGGAACACTGAA. It encodes CSVVPGNTE. The full-length CDR3 reads as CSVVPGNTEAFF.

As concerns this clone: The read ends 3 residues early relative to the CDR3; the germline J gene fills the gap. V usage is TRBV7-9 and J usage is TRBJ2-1; tentatively, D is TRBD1 (5 bases). This CDR3 contains 15 residues. The V gene lost 1 base and the J gene lost 2 bases, with 9 bases spanning the gap. Germline V gene sequence: CDR1 SEHNR, CDR2 FQNEAQ (reference sequence). Partial CDR3 DNA: TGTGCCAGCAGCTTAGGAAAGGACACCTACAATGAG. It yields the protein CASSLGKDTYNE. The complete CDR3 reads CASSLGKDTYNEQFF. Filled out from reference TRBV7-9 and TRBJ2-1, the complete variable domain reads DTGVSQNPRHKITKRGQNVTFRCDPISEHNRLYWYRQTLGQGPEFLTYFQNEAQLEKSRLLSDRFSAERPKGSFSTLEIQRTEQGDSAMYLCASSLGKDTYNEQFFGPGTRLTVL.